One TCR beta chain is described in this entry. The data stem from a study of spatial heterogeneity in lung cancer. Overall study context: Where present, follow-up PBMC were sequenced a median of about 2 years after resection. Alpha-chain detections were consistently fewer than beta-chain detections among the sequences.

This CDR3 has 15 residues. The V end was cut by 6 bases, the J end by 0 bases, with 12 bases between. Germline-derived CDR1 and CDR2 are LGHDT and YNNKEL (reference sequence). Specified time point: blood at routine non-recurrence follow-up after resection. Frozen PBMC, nontumor lung or tumor provided whole RNA, which was sequenced unsorted. TCRdb reanalysed the 5' RACE reads using MiXCR and keeps one entry per CDR3 protein. The sample consists of around 110,000 distinct CDR3 sequences, over 9% of them appearing once. The sample here was PBMCs, taken at follow-up. This TCR derives from a male donor with early-stage non-small cell lung cancer. The chain is built from TRBV3-1 and TRBJ1-3, with no clear D. This CDR3 is CASSLGTHSGNTIYF. The CDR3 DNA reads TGTGCCAGCAGTCTCGGAACGCACTCTGGAAACACCATATATTTT. The variable domain in full, with the rest retrieved from reference TRBV3-1 and TRBJ1-3, is DTAVSQTPKYLVTQMGNDKSIKCEQNLGHDTMYWYKQDSKKFLKIMFSYNNKELIINETVPNRFSPKSPDKAHLNLHINSLELGDSAVYFCASSLGTHSGNTIYFGEGSWLTVV.